This TCR beta chain was observed in a study of blood T cell repertoires in COVID-19. Study-wide background: COVID-19 samples, acute and convalescent, were from the United States, Italy and Spain.

The CDR3 runs to 13 residues. V was cut by 1 base and J by 14 bases, with 12 bases left in between. Authors' data handling: Amplified reference gene primers provided the basis for estimating nucleated cell counts. Clones were sequenced by immunoSEQ multiplex PCR, and TCRdb holds only the in-frame ones, with some missing. The DNA was the basis for D and trimming; V, J and clone size are from that table. The data contain 140,000 to 150,000 clones, over 65% of them singletons. The TCR was taken from a man in his fifties with acute or convalescent COVID-19. V is TRBV12-3 or TRBV12-4 and J is TRBJ1-6; D unclear. Sequencing was carried out using peripheral blood. CDR3 in DNA: TGTGCCAGCAGTTTAGTGGAGCGGAGGGCCCTCCACTTT. Its translation is CASSLVERRALHF.